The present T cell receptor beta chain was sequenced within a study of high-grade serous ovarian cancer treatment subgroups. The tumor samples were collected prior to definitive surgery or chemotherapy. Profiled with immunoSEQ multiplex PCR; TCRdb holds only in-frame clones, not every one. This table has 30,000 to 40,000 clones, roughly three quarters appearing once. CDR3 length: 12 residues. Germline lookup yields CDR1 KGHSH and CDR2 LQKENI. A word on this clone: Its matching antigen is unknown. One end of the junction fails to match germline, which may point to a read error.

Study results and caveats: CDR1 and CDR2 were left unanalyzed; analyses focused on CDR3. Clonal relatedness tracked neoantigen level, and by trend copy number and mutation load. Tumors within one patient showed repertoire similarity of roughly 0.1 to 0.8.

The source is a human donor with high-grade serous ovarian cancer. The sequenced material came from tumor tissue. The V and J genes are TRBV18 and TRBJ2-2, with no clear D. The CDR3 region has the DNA TGTGCCAGCTCCCCACGCGCCGGGGAGCTGTTTTTT. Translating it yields CASSPRAGELFF.